Described below is a single T cell receptor beta chain sequence and its context. Antigen: not known. 60 Vbeta and 13 Jbeta primers were used in PCR. Repertoires were generated with immunoSEQ multiplex PCR, while TCRdb's copy carries only in-frame clones and drops some. In the table there are fewer than 200,000 clones, around 82% of which are singletons. Germline CDR1 is LNHDA and CDR2 is SQIVND (reference sequence). The CDR3 covers 15 residues. The V and J ends lost 9 bases and 1 base respectively, with 19 bases between them. The data belong to a study of cytomegalovirus exposure and HLA in healthy donors. Study observations and caveats: An analysis done earlier found most TCR beta V segments productive about 87% or about 30% of the time.

The receptor was isolated from a male donor in good health and CMV-seronegative. The sample was PBMCs. The J gene is TRBJ2-7, the V gene TRBV19; a possible D gene is TRBD1 (5 bases). Written as DNA, the CDR3 is TGTGCCAGCTATCCACCAAGCAGACAGTCCTACGAGCAGTACTTC. This encodes CASYPPSRQSYEQYF.